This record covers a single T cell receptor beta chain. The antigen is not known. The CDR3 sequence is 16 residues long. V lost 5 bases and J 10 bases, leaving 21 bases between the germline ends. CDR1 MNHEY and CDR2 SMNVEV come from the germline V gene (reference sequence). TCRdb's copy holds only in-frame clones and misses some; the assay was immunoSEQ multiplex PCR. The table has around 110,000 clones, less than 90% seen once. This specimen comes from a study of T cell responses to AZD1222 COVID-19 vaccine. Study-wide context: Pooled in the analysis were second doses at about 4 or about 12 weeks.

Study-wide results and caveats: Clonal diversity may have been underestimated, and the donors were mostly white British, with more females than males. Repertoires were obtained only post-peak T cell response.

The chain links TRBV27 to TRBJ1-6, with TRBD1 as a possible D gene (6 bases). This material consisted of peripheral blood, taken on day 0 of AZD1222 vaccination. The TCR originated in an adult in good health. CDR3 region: CASSLLTGTVFSPLHF. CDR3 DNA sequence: TGTGCCAGCAGTCTACTTACAGGGACGGTATTCTCACCCCTCCACTTT.